The TCR beta chain described here comes from a study of T cell responses to AZD1222 COVID-19 vaccine. Generated by immunoSEQ multiplex PCR, the TCRdb table keeps only in-frame clones and is missing some. The repertoire holds some 110,000 clones, with roughly four fifths as singletons. This CDR3 region has 12 residues. From germline, CDR1 is SEHNR and CDR2 FQNEAQ (reference sequence). Trimming left V 4 bases short and J 1 base short, with 4 bases between. This TCR was sampled from an adult in good health. This chain joins TRBV7-9 and TRBJ1-1; D is unresolved. The sample consisted of peripheral blood, taken on day 0 of AZD1222 vaccination. CDR3: CASSSTNTEAFF. The CDR3 DNA reads TGTGCCAGCAGCTCAACGAACACTGAAGCTTTCTTT.